This T cell receptor beta chain was recorded in a study of T cell responses to AZD1222 COVID-19 vaccine (TCRdb year 2021). Concerning the study at large: TCR sequencing covered approximately 230 trial participants: roughly 200 given two doses of AZD1222 and 26 given two doses of MenACWY control vaccine. Enrollment into the trials was organized by age into subgroups of 18-55, 56-69 and 70-plus years, and those subgroups contained roughly 150, 30 and 60 TCR-sequenced participants, respectively. Study-level results and caveats: Because no day 14 peak-response samples were available, repertoires were characterized only after the peak T cell response. Vaccine-associated CD4 TCRs spanned the whole spike protein, with dominant responses in regions 160-218 and 743-854. In the small 56-69-year group, the increase in depth fell short of significance, most likely because of low power. After two AZD1222 doses, both the breadth and the depth of spike-specific TCRs were significantly higher than at day 0 and than in MenACWY recipients. Conclusions about previously exposed vaccinees are limited, since just 6 or 7 AZD1222 recipients were seropositive for SARS-CoV-2 at baseline. Reportedly, almost half of the unique spike-specific TCRs recognized epitopes lying outside the regions that are mutated in the B.1.351 and B.1.1.7 variants. Participants were mostly white British, with more females than males. The authors suggested clonal diversity may have been underestimated.

The CDR3 regions of human TCRbeta chains were subjected to immunosequencing. Processing in the source paper ran as follows. Repertoire TCRs were matched against a reference library of SARS-CoV-2-specific TCRs generated with the MIRA antigen-specificity platform. Breadth was defined as the fraction of unique TCRs that were SARS-CoV-2-associated, and depth was defined as the fraction of total T cells that were SARS-CoV-2-associated. Using the MIRA data, each spike-specific TCR was assigned both to the spike region to which the TCR was reactive and to a CD4 or CD8 class. Log10-transformed breadth and depth values were compared by one-way ANOVA with Sidak's multiple comparisons tests. TCRdb stores this immuneACCESS table with in-frame sequences only. Part of the clones is absent; in the studies checked, under half of the shortfall reflects unresolved V genes, and no reason is known for the rest. V and J calls and clone size come straight from that table; D and trimming were deduced from the DNA. This sample lists around 140,000 clones; more than 85% were detected once. The leading ten clones occupy around 3.5% of the sample.

On this clone: Its cognate antigen has yet to be identified. Base qualities are not provided; no much larger clone lies one nucleotide away.

Read against the paper, the sample's time point label means: about 28 days (+/-7) after the second vaccine dose. AZD1222 recipients with second doses at about 4 weeks or about 12 weeks were pooled, because spike-specific TCR depth and breadth did not differ between schedules. Samples from vaccinated people were obtained from the UK trials COV001 and COV002, which included a single-blind randomized controlled phase 2/3 trial of AZD1222 (ChAdOx1 nCoV-19) in healthy adults. For TCRbeta chain sequencing, PBMC samples from trial participants were taken at day 0 and at day 28 after the second dose. V is clipped by 6 bases and J by 3 bases, and the sequence between their germline boundaries is 0 bases long. From cysteine to phenylalanine, the CDR3 is 10 amino acids long. CDR3 DNA only is kept here, 30 bases in frame from base 1. The CDR1 and CDR2 encoded by the germline V gene are ENHRY and SYGVKD.

The origin of this receptor is an adult who received the AZD1222 COVID-19 vaccine. Recombination linked TRBV10-3 to TRBJ2-1; no D gene is confidently identified. Here the sequenced sample was peripheral blood, taken 28 days after the second AZD1222 dose. The DNA sequence is TGTGCCATCAGCTACAATGAGCAGTTCTTC. It translates to CAISYNEQFF.